These 5 T cell receptor beta chains were all obtained from the same sample, sequenced in a study of preoperative IRX-2 immunotherapy in early breast cancer. The protocol was immunoSEQ multiplex PCR, while the TCRdb copy is restricted to in-frame clones and leaves out a portion. The table records approximately 38,000 clones, about four fifths of them present only once. Noted treatment: preoperative locoregional IRX-2 cytokine immunotherapy. The sequences come from lymph node tissue, collected after IRX-2 immunotherapy. The receptors stem from a human donor with breast cancer.

This chain uses TRBV15 with TRBJ1-2; perhaps TRBD1 as D (6 bases). V was trimmed by 2 bases and J by 4 bases, leaving 14 bases between them. The germline CDR1 and CDR2 sequences are LNHNV and YYDKDF (reference sequence). CDR3 length equals 15 residues. The CDR3 is CATSRSPGTPYGYTF. CDR3 nucleotide sequence: TGTGCCACCAGCAGATCCCCCGGGACACCCTATGGCTACACCTTC. The entire variable domain, with the rest obtained from reference TRBV15 and TRBJ1-2, is as follows: DAMVIQNPRYQVTQFGKPVTLSCSQTLNHNVMYWYQQKSSQAPKLLFHYYDKDFNNEADTPDNFQSRRPNTSFCFLDIRSPGLGDTAMYLCATSRSPGTPYGYTFGSGTRLTVV.

J is TRBJ2-7 and V is TRBV6-7; 9 bases align to TRBD1. Being an ORF, TRBV6-7 has a function that is uncertain. The CDR3 totals 15 residues. J lost 6 bases, V lost 6 bases, and 12 bases had no gene match. The CDR3 coding sequence is TGTGCCAGCAGGGAGATTGGACAGGGGCTCGTCGAGCAGTACTTC. Its protein is CASREIGQGLVEQYF.

In this sample, this clone turned up a few times. The V and J genes are TRBV19 and TRBJ2-7; TRBD2 aligns across 12 bases. Germline CDR1 LNHDA, CDR2 SQIVND (reference sequence). CDR3 size: 14 residues. V shed 8 bases, J shed 2 bases, and the junction held 4 bases outside the gene matches. CDR3 sequence reads: CASSLAGGTYEQYF. CDR3 DNA sequence: TGTGCCAGTTCACTAGCGGGGGGTACCTACGAGCAGTACTTC.

V usage is TRBV5-1 and J usage is TRBJ1-1, with 7 nucleotides matching TRBD1. Germline trimming cut 4 bases from V and 4 bases from J; bases unmatched to any gene: 10. The CDR3 runs to 15 residues. The germline V gene has CDR1 SGHRS and CDR2 YFSETQ. CDR3: CASSLRQGKGTEAFF. In DNA, the CDR3 is TGCGCCAGCAGCCTTCGACAGGGAAAAGGCACTGAAGCTTTCTTT.

This clone was detected only once. The V and J genes are TRBV11-3 and TRBJ2-7, with D possibly matching TRBD2 (6 bases). Per the germline V gene, CDR1 is SGHNT and CDR2 is YENEEA. V lost 1 base and J 2 bases, leaving 12 bases between the germline ends. This CDR3 spans 15 amino acids. CDR3 sequence reads: CASSLGLGGPYEQYF. CDR3 DNA: TGTGCCAGCAGCTTAGGGTTGGGAGGTCCCTACGAGCAGTACTTC.